The 19 T cell receptor beta chains below come from one sample, sequenced in a study of blood T cell repertoires in COVID-19. Some clones are missing from TCRdb's copy, which holds only in-frame ones; the method was immunoSEQ multiplex PCR. Among about 210,000 clones, approximately 82% were seen once, and the ten largest hold more than 10%. Sequencing input: peripheral blood. These receptors originate from a woman in her forties with acute or convalescent COVID-19.

The CDR3 nucleotides are TGTGCCAGCTCACCAACCCGGTCCCGGGAGCAGTACTTC. Encoded protein: CASSPTRSREQYF. V is TRBV18 and J is TRBJ2-7; D remains unclear. The V and J ends lost 2 bases and 7 bases respectively, with 12 bases between them. The CDR3 extends over 13 amino acids. Germline V gives CDR1 KGHSH, CDR2 LQKENI. The variable domain in full, completed from reference TRBV18 and TRBJ2-7, reads NAGVMQNPRHLVRRRGQEARLRCSPMKGHSHVYWYRQLPEEGLKFMVYLQKENIIDESGMPKERFSAEFPKEGPSILRIQQVVRGDSAAYFCASSPTRSREQYFGPGTRLTVT.

The chain employs TRBV12-5 and TRBJ2-7, with D possibly matching TRBD1 (6 bases). V lost 5 bases, J lost 2 bases, and 13 bases lay in between. The CDR3 length is 14 residues. Germline V lookup: CDR1 LGHNT, CDR2 FRNRAP. The CDR3 coding sequence is TGTGCTAGTGGTCCCAACAGGGTTCCCTACGAGCAGTACTTC. Translation gives CASGPNRVPYEQYF.

This clone has just a few counts. One junction end disagrees with the germline gene, perhaps due to a read error. The CDR3 coding sequence is TGTGCCAGCAGTGAAGGCGTGGGACAGCCGACTTTT. Its translation: CASSEGVGQPTF. This chain uses TRBV6-1 with TRBJ1-4; 7 nucleotides match TRBD1. Germline assignment: CDR1 MNHNS and CDR2 SASEGT. This CDR3 spans 12 amino acids.

The CDR3 bases are TGCGCCAGCAGCCCCGTTAGCGGGGGGACGAACGAGCAGTACTTC. This sequence encodes CASSPVSGGTNEQYF. The rearrangement uses TRBV4-1 and TRBJ2-7; 10 nucleotides match TRBD2. The CDR3 length is 15 residues. Germline CDR1 is MGHRA and CDR2 is YSYEKL. V trimming: 4 bases; J trimming: 5 bases; junction bases outside the gene matches: 8.

The J gene is TRBJ1-1, the V gene TRBV4-3; no firm D call. V lost 0 bases to trimming and J lost 6 bases, with 11 bases between them. This CDR3 has 14 amino acids. CDR1 and CDR2 from the germline V gene are LGHNA and YSLEER. CDR3 DNA sequence: TGCGCCAGCAGCCAAGATCTCGGGTTCCCTGAAGCTTTCTTT. Protein product: CASSQDLGFPEAFF.

The genes are TRBV2 and TRBJ2-1, with 7 bases lining up with TRBD1. The V gene end was trimmed by 2 bases and the J gene end by 3 bases; junction bases not matched to a gene: 7. The CDR3 contains 16 residues. Germline CDR1 is SNHLY and CDR2 is FYNNEI. CDR3 region: CASSEILGQFYNEQFF. CDR3 in DNA: TGTGCCAGCAGTGAAATCTTGGGACAGTTCTACAATGAGCAGTTCTTC.

The chain couples TRBV23-1 to TRBJ1-5, with 10 bases aligning to TRBD1. TRBV23-1 is labeled an ORF, and its function is uncertain. V lost 3 bases and J lost 1; bases outside the gene matches: 12. The CDR3 has 19 residues. CDR3 sequence reads: CASSQMQDRGLRSNQPQHF. The CDR3 bases are TGCGCCAGCAGTCAGATGCAAGACAGGGGGCTTAGGAGCAATCAGCCCCAGCATTTT.

This clone was detected a few times. CDR3 DNA sequence: TGCGCCAGCAGCCAAGGTCTGGGGGGGCCGAGGGACGAGCAGTACTTC. It specifies CASSQGLGGPRDEQYF. The chain carries TRBV4-1 and TRBJ2-7; possibly TRBD2 for D (7 bases). From germline, CDR1 is MGHRA and CDR2 YSYEKL. The CDR3 covers 16 residues. The V end was cut by 1 base, the J end by 5 bases, with 18 bases between.

J is TRBJ1-6 and V is TRBV9; TRBD1 matches 7 bases. V was clipped by 3 bases and J by 3 bases; unmatched bases: 6. This CDR3 region has 16 residues. CDR1 is SGDLS, CDR2 YYNGEE, per germline. The CDR3 region has the DNA TGTGCCAGCAGCGAGAAAGACAGGGTCTATAATTCACCCCTCCACTTT. It translates to CASSEKDRVYNSPLHF.

The chain employs TRBV27 and TRBJ1-1; TRBD1 might be the D (6 bases). Trimming pared 6 bases from V and 0 bases from J, leaving 8 bases between. This CDR3 has 13 residues. Germline loops: CDR1 MNHEY, CDR2 SMNVEV (reference sequence). The CDR3 loop is CASRTGLNTEAFF. In DNA, the CDR3 is TGTGCCAGCAGGACAGGATTGAACACTGAAGCTTTCTTT.

The chain has TRBV30 and TRBJ2-5; D is possibly TRBD2 (6 bases). Trimming took 5 bases from V and 5 from J, leaving 18 bases between them. Germline CDR1 is GTSNPN and CDR2 is SVGIG (reference sequence). There are 14 residues in the CDR3. The CDR3 nucleotides are TGTGCCTGGGGTGGACGGGGAGGATGGGAGACCCAGTACTTC. Translating it yields CAWGGRGGWETQYF.

The J gene is TRBJ1-2, the V gene TRBV11-2; D uncertain. Looked up from germline, CDR1 is SGHAT and CDR2 is FQNNGV. Trimming took off 4 bases at V and 8 bases at J, with 11 bases between the two ends. The CDR3 covers 12 residues. Here the CDR3 reads CASSSANGGYTF. DNA of the CDR3: TGTGCCAGCAGCTCCGCAAATGGCGGCTACACCTTC.

V usage is TRBV5-4 and J usage is TRBJ2-5, with a tentative D call TRBD2 (6 bases). Germline CDR1 reads SGHNT; CDR2 reads YYREEE (reference sequence). This CDR3 has 14 residues. The V gene lost 4 bases and the J gene lost 3 bases, with 13 bases spanning the gap. The CDR3 nucleotides are TGTGCCAGCAGCAGCCGGGGGACCGAAGAGACCCAGTACTTC. Translated, it gives CASSSRGTEETQYF.

The chain recombines TRBV4-2 with TRBJ2-1, with a tentative D call TRBD2 (6 bases). Germline V CDR1 and CDR2: LGHNA, YNFKEQ. The CDR3 spans 12 residues. Trimming pared 6 bases from V and 15 bases from J, leaving 18 bases between. CDR3 loop: CASSDYGTLMFF. CDR3 sequence (DNA): TGTGCCAGCAGTGATTACGGGACTCTAATGTTCTTC.

The chain recombines TRBV7-2 with TRBJ2-1; TRBD1 aligns across 7 bases. Germline V lookup: CDR1 SGHTA, CDR2 FQGNSA. This CDR3 region has 15 residues. V lost 5 bases, J lost 3 bases, and 7 bases stayed unmatched. The CDR3 is CASSREGDSYNEQFF. The CDR3 DNA reads as TGTGCCAGCAGCCGTGAAGGGGACAGCTACAATGAGCAGTTCTTC.

The chain combines TRBV3-1 (or the pseudogene TRBV3-2) with TRBJ1-1, with D possibly being TRBD1 (5 bases). V was clipped by 0 bases and J by 8 bases, with 7 bases between them. Germline V gene sequence: CDR1 LGHDT, CDR2 YNNKEL (reference sequence). CDR3 size: 12 residues. The CDR3 coding sequence is TGTGCCAGCAGCCAAGATTACAGGGAAGCTTTCTTT. Encoded protein: CASSQDYREAFF.

J is TRBJ1-1 and V is TRBV2, with D tentatively TRBD1 (6 bases). Deletions cut 4 bases from V and 5 bases from J, with 11 bases between. This CDR3 has 13 residues. The germline gives CDR1 SNHLY, CDR2 FYNNEI. The CDR3 spells CASSGATGTEAFF. Here the CDR3 DNA reads TGTGCCAGCAGTGGGGCTACAGGGACTGAAGCTTTCTTT.

About this clone: An end of the junction differs from the germline gene, which may be a read error. This chain joins TRBV11-2 and TRBJ2-7; no firm D call. CDR3 length: 14 residues. Germline CDR1 SGHAT, CDR2 FQNNGV. CDR3 residues: CAGSLALLDYEQYF. The CDR3 bases are TGTGCCGGCAGCTTAGCTCTACTCGATTACGAGCAGTACTTC. Combining the CDR3 with reference TRBV11-2 and TRBJ2-7 gives the whole variable domain EAGVAQSPRYKIIEKRQSVAFWCNPISGHATLYWYQQILGQGPKLLIQFQNNGVVDDSQLPKDRFSAERLKGVDSTLKIQPAKLEDSAVYLCAGSLALLDYEQYFGPGTRLTVT.

The rearrangement joins TRBV7-6 to TRBJ2-7; possible D gene TRBD1, 6 bases. Germline lookup yields CDR1 SGHVS and CDR2 FNYEAQ. The CDR3 is made up of 17 amino acids. The V gene lost 4 bases and the J gene lost 6 bases, with 25 bases spanning the gap. CDR3 residues: CASSWGPPGTILSEQYF. For the CDR3, the DNA is TGTGCCAGCAGCTGGGGGCCACCAGGGACAATACTTTCCGAGCAGTACTTC. Full variable domain (rest looked up from reference TRBV7-6 and TRBJ2-7): GAGVSQSPRYKVTKRGQDVALRCDPISGHVSLYWYRQALGQGPEFLTYFNYEAQQDKSGLPNDRFSAERPEGSISTLTIQRTEQRDSAMYRCASSWGPPGTILSEQYFGPGTRLTVT.